This TCR beta chain was profiled in a study of TIL therapy for anti-PD-1-resistant metastatic lung cancer. This clone was seen only once. This was the immunoSEQ v3 assay. Profiled with immunoSEQ multiplex PCR; TCRdb holds only in-frame clones, not every one. The sample has some 20,000 clones, almost 80% seen once. The time point here: pre-treatment sample, taken before nivolumab and TIL therapy. The material was blood, obtained at baseline. The clonotype originates from a person aged 25-85 years with non-small cell lung cancer.

The CDR3 nucleotides are TGTGCCAGCAGCCAGAGAGAGCCAGATACGCAGTATTTT. Translation gives CASSQREPDTQYF. The chain recombines TRBV11-3 with TRBJ2-3; D is unclear. This CDR3 has 13 residues. Germline lookup yields CDR1 SGHNT and CDR2 YENEEA. Trimming left V 5 bases short and J 4 bases short, with 10 bases between.